There are many counts of the clone carrying this TCR beta chain. What it binds is not known. These data belong to a study of breast tumors, draining lymph nodes, adjacent tissues. Germline V gene lookup returns CDR1 MNHEY and CDR2 SVGAGI. The junction had 11 bases not matched to a gene; V was cut back by 10 bases and J by 10 bases. The CDR3 contains 14 residues. Notes on the study in general: Tumor and nontumor repertoires were significantly more similar in luminal-like than in basal-like breast cancer.

TCRdb used MiXCR to reprocess the multiplex PCR reads, holding one entry per CDR3 protein. This sample carries more than 50,000 distinct CDR3 sequences, 45% to 60% of them seen once, and the ten largest clones take less than 20%. The chain links TRBV6-5 to TRBJ1-6; TRBD1 matches 9 bases. Sequences were obtained from breast tumor tissue. This TCR derives from a female donor with breast cancer. Some clones in this sample may be carry-over from other donors' samples. The CDR3 region is CAISRDRVGSPLHF. The CDR3 DNA sequence: TGTGCCATCTCCCGGGACAGGGTAGGGTCACCCCTCCACTTT.